This is a list of T cell receptor beta chains from one sample in a study of shared T cell receptors in the human thymus. The data were produced by immunoSEQ multiplex PCR, yet TCRdb's version contains in-frame clones alone and is incomplete. The table has roughly 710,000 clones, 80% to 90% seen once; the top ten hold about 0.011%. This same sample was also part of a study on human thymus T cells.

The material sequenced was thymocytes. The receptor source for this set is a girl under three years old with a congenital heart defect. Both conserved end residues are part of each CDR3. A D gene is named only where the DNA matches it firmly. Only part of the rows carry a size: once, few, many, or a class if the clone is expanded.

v_gene	j_gene	d_gene	abundance	CDR3nt	CDR3aa
TRBV28	TRBJ1-2	TRBD1	-	TGTGCCAGCAGCCCAGCGAACCGGGACAGTCGGGGAAATGGCTACACCTTC	CASSPANRDSRGNGYTF
TRBV12-5	TRBJ1-3	-	-	TGTGCTAGTGGTTTGGTACCAGGGGAAAACACCATATATTTT	CASGLVPGENTIYF
TRBV15	TRBJ2-6	TRBD1	-	TGTGCCACCAGCAGAGATTTGCGACAGGGATTGTCTGGGGCCAACGTCCTGACTTTC	CATSRDLRQGLSGANVLTF
TRBV28	TRBJ2-3	TRBD1	-	TGTGCCAGCAGTTTAGGTAGAACAGGGGAGAGCACAGATACGCAGTATTTT	CASSLGRTGESTDTQYF
TRBV6-6	TRBJ2-2	TRBD1	once	TGTGCCAGCAGTCGACAGGGTCAGGTCTGGGGGGAGCTGTTTTTT	CASSRQGQVWGELFF
TRBV10-2	TRBJ2-7	-	-	TGCGCCACCTCGGGACATAAGTACGAGCAGTACTTC	CATSGHKYEQYF
TRBV11-2	TRBJ1-6	TRBD1	-	TGTGCCAGCAGGAACCGGGACAGGGGACACCGTAATTCACCCCTCCACTTT	CASRNRDRGHRNSPLHF
TRBV9	TRBJ2-5	TRBD2	few	TGTGCCAGCAGCGCCGGGACTAACTATACCTACCAAGAGACCCAGTACTTC	CASSAGTNYTYQETQYF
TRBV27	TRBJ1-2	-	-	TGTGCCAGCAGTTTATTTCACATTTTCTCATATGGCTACACCTTC	CASSLFHIFSYGYTF
TRBV4-1	TRBJ1-1	-	-	TGCGCCAGCAGCCAGGGCAGGGGAACTGAAGCTTTCTTT	CASSQGRGTEAFF
TRBV5-8	TRBJ2-7	-	few	TGTGCCAGCAGCTACGACAGGTCTCCTCTCGAGCAGTACTTC	CASSYDRSPLEQYF
TRBV27	TRBJ1-2	-	-	TGTGCCAGCAGTTTACGGCCCAGGGTAGTGGGCTATGGCTACACCTTC	CASSLRPRVVGYGYTF
TRBV7-2	TRBJ1-1	-	-	TGTGCCAGCAGCTCAAATAGAGGCACTGAAGCTTTCTTT	CASSSNRGTEAFF
TRBV21-1	TRBJ1-2	-	-	TGTGCCAGCAGCAGGCGGCTAACAGGACGCTTCTATGGCTACACCTTC	CASSRRLTGRFYGYTF
TRBV5-4	TRBJ2-3	TRBD1	-	TGTGCCAGCAGCTTGGGGCCCCCCGGGACAGACACAGATACGCAGTATTTT	CASSLGPPGTDTDTQYF
TRBV10-3	TRBJ2-7	-	-	TGTGCCATCAGTGAGTCGCAGGGGAGAGGGATCTACGAGCAGTACTTC	CAISESQGRGIYEQYF
TRBV5-6	TRBJ1-3	-	-	TGTGCCAGCAGCTTGTTGCACCCCCGACGTGAAGGGGACACCATATATTTT	CASSLLHPRREGDTIYF
TRBV7-3	TRBJ2-7	TRBD1	-	TGTGCCAGCAGCCCCGGGGGACAGGGGGAGGACGAGCAGTACTTC	CASSPGGQGEDEQYF
TRBV5-6	TRBJ2-2	TRBD1	-	TGTGCCAGCAGCCCGACGGACAGGGCGAACGGGGAGCTGTTTTTT	CASSPTDRANGELFF
TRBV27	TRBJ1-4	-	-	TGTGCCAGCACGGAGAGGGAGGGTGAAAAACTGTTTTTT	CASTEREGEKLFF
TRBV7-6	TRBJ2-5	-	-	TGTGCCAGCAGCTTAGTTGTTCAGCGGACTTCTCAAGAGACCCAGTACTTC	CASSLVVQRTSQETQYF
TRBV27	TRBJ1-1	TRBD1	-	TGTGCCAGCAGTTCCCGGGACAGGGGCGATTACACTGAAGCTTTCTTT	CASSSRDRGDYTEAFF
TRBV4-1	TRBJ1-4	-	-	TGCGCCAGCAGCCAAGATGTTTTGCGGGGGGGGCAGTTAAATGAAAAACTGTTTTTT	CASSQDVLRGGQLNEKLFF
TRBV19	TRBJ2-3	-	-	TGTGCCAGTACCAAGGGCGCGGGATGGGGCACAGATACGCAGTATTTT	CASTKGAGWGTDTQYF
TRBV19	TRBJ2-2	TRBD1	-	TGTGCCATGGGACAGGGGGCGGCCGGGGAGCTGTTTTTT	CAMGQGAAGELFF
TRBV6-1	TRBJ2-7	-	-	TGTGCCAGCAGCACAGAATACGAGCAGTACTTC	CASSTEYEQYF
TRBV11-2	TRBJ1-1	-	-	TGTGCCAGCAGCTCACCGAGTCTGAACACTGAAGCTTTCTTT	CASSSPSLNTEAFF
TRBV4-1	TRBJ1-2	-	-	TGCGCCAGCAGTCTTTTAAGCACTGGGGCAGGTGTCTATGGCTACACCTTC	CASSLLSTGAGVYGYTF
TRBV7-3	TRBJ2-6	TRBD2	-	TGTGCCAGCAGTCGGGGGGATTCTGGGGCCAACGTCCTGACTTTC	CASSRGDSGANVLTF
TRBV4-3	TRBJ1-5	-	-	TGCGCCAGCAGCCAAGAATTGCTGGAGTATAGCAATCAGCCCCAGCATTTT	CASSQELLEYSNQPQHF
TRBV2	TRBJ1-4	-	-	TGTGCCAGCAGCAAGGCATCGGGCATCCCTTCGGTAGCGGGAAAACTGTTTTTT	CASSKASGIPSVAGKLFF
TRBV30	TRBJ2-2	-	-	TGTGCCTGGAGTGTACAATCCGGGACCGGGGAGCTGTTTTTT	CAWSVQSGTGELFF
TRBV15	TRBJ2-2	-	-	TGTGCCACCAGCAGAGTGCGGGACCCAGAGAACCTTAACACCGGGGAGCTGTTTTTT	CATSRVRDPENLNTGELFF
TRBV25-1	TRBJ1-1	-	once	TGTGCCAGCAGTGAATTGGAGCAGAACACTGAAGCTTTCTTT	CASSELEQNTEAFF
TRBV20-1	TRBJ2-7	-	-	TGCAGTGCTTACAGGGCCTACGAGCAGTACTTC	CSAYRAYEQYF
TRBV19	TRBJ1-4	TRBD1	-	TGTGCCAGTAGTATTCCCGGGACAGCCGCAACTAATGAAAAACTGTTTTTT	CASSIPGTAATNEKLFF
TRBV10-3	TRBJ1-4	-	-	TGTGCCATCAGTACCAAACCACGCACCGGTGAAAAACTGTTTTTT	CAISTKPRTGEKLFF
TRBV27	TRBJ2-3	-	once	TGTGCCAGCAGTCCCTTTTTTGGCCGCTCCCTCACAGATACGCAGTATTTT	CASSPFFGRSLTDTQYF
TRBV4-3	TRBJ1-6	TRBD1	once	TGCGCCAGCAGCCAAGGGTATGGGACAGAAAATTCACCCCTCCACTTT	CASSQGYGTENSPLHF
TRBV9	TRBJ1-1	-	-	TGTGCCAGCAGCGTAGTTGGCGGGGGGAACACTGAAGCTTTCTTT	CASSVVGGGNTEAFF
TRBV9	TRBJ1-2	TRBD1	-	TGTGCCAGCAGCGTAGGTCCGGGACAGGGAAGGGGTGGCTACACCTTC	CASSVGPGQGRGGYTF
TRBV27	TRBJ2-2	TRBD1	-	TGTGCCGCAAAAAAGGGGATTGGGACAGGAGGCACCGGGGAGCTGTTTTTT	CAAKKGIGTGGTGELFF
TRBV28	TRBJ2-4	TRBD2	-	TGTGCCAGCAGTTTTGGTTTTGTTAGCGGGAGAGAGCGAACCAAAAACATTCAGTACTTC	CASSFGFVSGRERTKNIQYF
TRBV10-3	TRBJ2-1	TRBD1	-	TGTGCCATCAGTGGAAAGACAGGGTTCTACAATGAGCAGTTCTTC	CAISGKTGFYNEQFF
TRBV7-2	TRBJ2-2	TRBD1	-	TGTGCCAGCACCCAGGGTTCCCGGACAGGGGGCTTTCTCGGGGAGCTGTTTTTT	CASTQGSRTGGFLGELFF
TRBV6-1	TRBJ1-2	-	-	TGTGCCAGCAGTGAAGAGGCGGGGGCGTCGCGCTACACCTTC	CASSEEAGASRYTF
TRBV14	TRBJ1-2	-	-	TGTGCCAGCAGCCAAGATCCGTATGGCTACACCTTC	CASSQDPYGYTF
TRBV4-1	TRBJ1-2	-	-	TGCGCCAGCAGCCGACGACTCACCAGCCCTTATGGCTACACCTTC	CASSRRLTSPYGYTF
TRBV9	TRBJ2-1	-	-	TGTGCCAGCAGCGTAGACTCGTCCGTTAGGGGGATCAATGAGCAGTTCTTC	CASSVDSSVRGINEQFF
TRBV19	TRBJ2-1	-	once	TGTGCCAGTAGTATAGTTCTAGGACTCCCGACTGGTGAGCAGTTCTTC	CASSIVLGLPTGEQFF
TRBV14	TRBJ2-2	-	-	TGTGCCAGCAGCCATACTCGGTCCGGGGGTCTGAACACCGGGGAGCTGTTTTTT	CASSHTRSGGLNTGELFF
TRBV25-1	TRBJ1-1	-	-	TGTGCCAGCTTACCGCCGGGGTCGAGGAACACTGAAGCTTTCTTT	CASLPPGSRNTEAFF
TRBV6-1	TRBJ2-3	-	-	TGTGCCAGCAGTGCCAGGGGCACAGATACGCAGTATTTT	CASSARGTDTQYF